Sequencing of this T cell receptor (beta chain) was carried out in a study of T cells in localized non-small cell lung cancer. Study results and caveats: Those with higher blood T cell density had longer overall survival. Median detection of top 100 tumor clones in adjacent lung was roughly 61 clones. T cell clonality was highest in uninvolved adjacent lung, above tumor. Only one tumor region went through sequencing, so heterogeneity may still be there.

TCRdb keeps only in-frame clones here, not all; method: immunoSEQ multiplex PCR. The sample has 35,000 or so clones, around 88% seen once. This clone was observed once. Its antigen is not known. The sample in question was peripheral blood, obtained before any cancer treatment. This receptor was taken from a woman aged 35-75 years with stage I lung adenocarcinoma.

The CDR3 coding sequence is TGCGCCAGCAGCAGGGTAGCGAACACCGGGGAGCTGTTTTTT. It encodes CASSRVANTGELFF. The V call is TRBV4-3, the J call TRBJ2-2, with D unresolved. V shed 5 bases and J shed 0 bases, with 7 bases lying between them. CDR1 is LGHNA and CDR2 is YSLEER in the germline V gene. The CDR3 has 14 residues.